This record covers a single TCR beta chain. These data belong to a study of blood T cell repertoires in COVID-19. Study as a whole: Samples representing acute and convalescent COVID-19 were sourced from the United States, Italy and Spain. PBMCs, B-cell-depleted T cells, or T cells were the source of the cDNA or gDNA that made up the material.

Sequenced by immunoSEQ multiplex PCR; TCRdb stores in-frame clones only, minus some. The table lists about 41,000 clones, about four fifths of them singletons. Germline trimming cut 5 bases from V and 6 bases from J; bases unmatched to any gene: 3. The CDR3 contains 13 residues. The sequenced material came from peripheral blood. V gene TRBV12-3 or TRBV12-4 combines with J gene TRBJ1-1; 10 bases align to TRBD1. The sequence was obtained from a woman of 80 years or more with active or convalescent COVID-19. CDR3 bases: TGTGCCAGCAGTGGGACAGGGGAGCCTGAAGCTTTCTTT. Translation gives CASSGTGEPEAFF.